Presented here are 3 T cell receptor beta chains from one specimen sequenced in a study of response to subunit inactivated influenza vaccine. MiXCR, applied by TCRdb to the RT-PCR reads, yields one record per CDR3 protein. The profile shows hundreds of thousands of distinct CDR3 sequences, roughly 25% of them singletons. This sample comprised CD4+ T cells sorted from PBMCs, obtained 5 to 6 days after vaccination. These TCRs come from a man aged 50 or older who received an inactivated influenza vaccine.

In its sample, this clonotype was seen a few times. The CDR3 sequence: CSARDRRVTTEAFF. The CDR3 DNA is TGCAGTGCTAGAGATCGGCGGGTCACTACTGAAGCTTTCTTT. The chain carries TRBV20-1 and TRBJ1-1, with unresolved D. Germline V gene lookup returns CDR1 DFQATT and CDR2 SNEGSKA (reference sequence). V was trimmed by 0 bases and J by 5 bases, leaving 13 bases between them. The CDR3 loop spans 14 amino acids.

This clonotype came up a few times. The V call is TRBV14, the J call TRBJ2-1; D call uncertain. V lost 4 bases to trimming and J lost 0 bases, with 10 bases between them. Per germline, CDR1 SGHDN and CDR2 FVKESK. CDR3 length: 15 amino acids. The CDR3 DNA reads TGTGCCAGCAGCCTGAGTGTGAGCTCCTACAATGAGCAGTTCTTC. Translation gives CASSLSVSSYNEQFF.

This clonotype was counted between two and nine times. This rearrangement joins TRBV20-1 to TRBJ2-5, with TRBD2 matching 9 bases. The V gene's germline CDR1 is DFQATT and CDR2 SNEGSKA (reference sequence). This CDR3 has 14 amino acids. The V segment lost 3 bases and the J segment 2 bases; nucleotides outside the gene matches: 4. The CDR3: CSARGLAGQETQYF. Here the CDR3 DNA reads TGCAGTGCTAGGGGTCTAGCGGGGCAAGAGACCCAGTACTTC.